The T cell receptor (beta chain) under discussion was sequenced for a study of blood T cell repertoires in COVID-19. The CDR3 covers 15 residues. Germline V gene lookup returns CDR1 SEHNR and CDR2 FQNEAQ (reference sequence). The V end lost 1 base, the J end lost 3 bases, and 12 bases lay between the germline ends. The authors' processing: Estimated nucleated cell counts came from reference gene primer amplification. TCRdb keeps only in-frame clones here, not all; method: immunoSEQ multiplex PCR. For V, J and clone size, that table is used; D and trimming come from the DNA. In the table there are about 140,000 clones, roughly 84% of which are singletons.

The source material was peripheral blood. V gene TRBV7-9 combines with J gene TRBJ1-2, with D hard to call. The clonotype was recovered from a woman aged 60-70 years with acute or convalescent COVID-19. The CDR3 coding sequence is TGTGCCAGCAGCTTAGATGTCGGAGCTGACTATGGCTACACCTTC. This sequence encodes CASSLDVGADYGYTF.